The entry below gives a single TCR beta chain sequence along with its context. Its antigen is undetermined. This record belongs to a study of cytomegalovirus exposure and HLA in healthy donors. For the study at large: Sequencing of 180 million or so T cells in an earlier analysis found 95 million to 120 million unique TCR beta sequences. The study, taken as a whole, reports: The presence/absence work took it that sequencing depth was about the same across donors.

PCR employed 60 Vbeta and 13 Jbeta primers. Assay: immunoSEQ multiplex PCR; the TCRdb copy retains only in-frame clones and omits some. The data hold over 60,000 clones, with more than 60% observed a single time. Germline V gene data show CDR1 as SGHRS and CDR2 as YFSETQ. This CDR3 is built from 13 residues. V dropped 4 bases and J dropped 2 bases, with 7 bases sitting between them. The receptor's source is a male donor in good health and CMV-seropositive. The chain employs TRBV5-1 and TRBJ2-1; D not certain. The sample consisted of PBMCs. The chain's CDR3 is CASSDFTYNEQFF. The CDR3 coding sequence is TGCGCCAGCAGCGACTTTACCTACAATGAGCAGTTCTTC.